Following are 27 T cell receptor beta chains from one sample sequenced in a study of OX40 agonist ivuxolimab in advanced cancers. Sequencing was performed with immunoSEQ multiplex PCR; in TCRdb, only in-frame clones are kept and a portion is missing. This table has approximately 160,000 clones, around 94% appearing once. This material consisted of CD4+ or CD8+ T cells sorted from blood, taken in a trial of the OX40 agonist ivuxolimab. The receptor set was obtained from an adult with an advanced solid tumor such as melanoma, head and neck, liver or kidney cancer.

The rearrangement joins TRBV7-6 to TRBJ2-7; D not certain. Germline lookup yields CDR1 SGHVS and CDR2 FNYEAQ. Trimming stripped 5 bases from V and 3 bases from J, with 11 bases between. The length of the CDR3 is 13 residues. CDR3 DNA sequence: TGTGCCAGCAGCCCTCGAGCTGTCTACGAGCAGTACTTC. Amino acids: CASSPRAVYEQYF.

The chain is built from TRBV19 and TRBJ2-7, with D perhaps matching TRBD2 (6 bases). CDR3 length equals 15 residues. V was clipped by 6 bases and J by 3 bases, with 18 bases between them. Germline V CDR1 and CDR2: LNHDA, SQIVND (reference sequence). CDR3 bases: TGTGCCAGTAGCCGGACGGGGGTTTCAGGCTACGAGCAGTACTTC. Its translation is CASSRTGVSGYEQYF.

The chain has TRBV5-1 and TRBJ1-5; 9 nucleotides line up with TRBD1. CDR1 is SGHRS, CDR2 YFSETQ, per germline. The CDR3 runs 14 residues. V lost 3 bases to trimming and J lost 7 bases; unmatched junction nucleotides: 5. CDR3 amino acids: CASSSQGAGQPQHF. CDR3 sequence (DNA): TGCGCCAGCAGCTCACAGGGGGCGGGACAGCCCCAGCATTTT.

The gene calls are TRBV7-2 and TRBJ2-2; no clear D gene. With 2 bases removed from V and 7 bases from J, the gap between germline ends came to 20 bases. The CDR3 contains 17 residues. The germline gives CDR1 SGHTA, CDR2 FQGNSA. CDR3 loop: CASSLKIRLREVGELFF. In DNA, the CDR3 is TGTGCCAGCAGCTTAAAGATTCGTTTGAGAGAGGTCGGGGAGCTGTTTTTT.

The rearrangement uses TRBV5-5 and TRBJ1-6; TRBD1 aligns across 10 bases. Germline V gene data show CDR1 as SGHKS and CDR2 as YYEKEE (reference sequence). After removal of 0 bases from V and 10 bases from J, the junction contained 13 bases not matched to a gene. The CDR3 loop spans 18 amino acids. CDR3 protein: CASSLVPTGGFFLSPLHF. CDR3 nucleotide sequence: TGTGCCAGCAGCTTGGTCCCGACAGGGGGCTTCTTTCTCTCACCCCTCCACTTT.

The chain is built from TRBV4-3 and TRBJ2-2; 8 nucleotides agree with TRBD1. V gave up 0 bases and J gave up 3 bases; unmatched junction bases: 6. This CDR3 has 17 amino acids. Per the germline V gene, CDR1 is LGHNA and CDR2 is YSLEER. The CDR3 coding sequence is TGCGCCAGCAGCCAAGAATCCGGACAGGGACACACCGGGGAGCTGTTTTTT. It codes for CASSQESGQGHTGELFF.

V gene TRBV25-1 combines with J gene TRBJ2-4, with a tentative D call TRBD2 (6 bases). CDR3 length equals 16 residues. Trimming shortened V by 6 bases and J by 1 base, and 16 bases separated the two germline ends. Germline V gene lookup returns CDR1 MGHDK and CDR2 SYGVNS. CDR3 sequence (DNA): TGTGCCAGCAGCCCGAGGAGGGAAACCGCCAAAAACATTCAGTACTTC. Translating it yields CASSPRRETAKNIQYF.

The sample holds one count of this clone. V and J are TRBV9 and TRBJ2-3; 9 positions match TRBD2. CDR1 and CDR2 (germline): SGDLS, YYNGEE. This CDR3 spans 16 amino acids. Trimming took 4 bases from V and 7 from J; bases not matched to a gene: 13. The CDR3 bases are TGTGCCAGCAGCCCCATGGGACGGACTAGCGCTTATACGCAGTATTTT. Translating it yields CASSPMGRTSAYTQYF. The entire variable domain, with the rest obtained from reference TRBV9 and TRBJ2-3, is as follows: DSGVTQTPKHLITATGQRVTLRCSPRSGDLSVYWYQQSLDQGLQFLIQYYNGEERAKGNILERFSAQQFPDLHSELNLSSLELGDSALYFCASSPMGRTSAYTQYFGPGTRLTVL.

V gene TRBV27 combines with J gene TRBJ2-1, with D perhaps given as TRBD1 or TRBD2 (5 bases each). The germline CDR1 and CDR2 sequences are MNHEY and SMNVEV (reference sequence). The CDR3 runs 16 residues. The V gene lost 6 bases and the J gene lost 1 base, with 16 bases spanning the gap. In DNA, the CDR3 is TGTGCCAGCAGGGGACCTGGGGCTACTTCCTACAATGAGCAGTTCTTC. Its protein product is CASRGPGATSYNEQFF.

V is TRBV6-4 and J is TRBJ1-5, with D unresolved. Trimming stripped 5 bases from V and 0 bases from J, with 8 bases between. The V gene's germline CDR1 is MRHNA and CDR2 SNTAGT. CDR3 length: 14 residues. CDR3 in DNA: TGTGCCAGCAGTCCTCAATTTAGCAATCAGCCCCAGCATTTT. Amino acid sequence: CASSPQFSNQPQHF.

This chain links TRBV20-1 with TRBJ1-1; D is uncertain. Deletions cut 3 bases from V and 7 bases from J, with 6 bases between. The germline V gene encodes CDR1 DFQATT and CDR2 SNEGSKA (reference sequence). This CDR3 is built from 10 residues. The CDR3 sequence: CSASGREAFF. The CDR3 DNA sequence: TGCAGTGCTAGTGGTCGTGAAGCTTTCTTT.

Of note for this clone: Other DNA variants within this sample encode the same CDR3. This chain joins TRBV6-5 and TRBJ2-7; D not certain. Trimming removed 2 bases at V and 4 bases at J, with 3 bases between. Germline-derived CDR1 and CDR2 are MNHEY and SVGAGI. The CDR3 contains 11 residues. CDR3 in DNA: TGTGCCAGCAGTTACGATTACGAGCAGTACTTC. It translates to CASSYDYEQYF.

The chain links TRBV6-5 to TRBJ1-2; TRBD1 agrees at 8 bases. The trim removed 4 bases at V and 5 bases at J, leaving 9 bases unmatched. This CDR3 has 15 amino acids. The germline gives CDR1 MNHEY, CDR2 SVGAGI. CDR3 DNA: TGTGCCAGCAGTTCTCCGGACAGGGCAGAATATGGCTACACCTTC. This translates into CASSSPDRAEYGYTF.

This clone was counted only a few times. The V and J genes are TRBV7-2 and TRBJ1-5; D gene uncertain. V dropped 0 bases and J dropped 1 base, with 4 bases sitting between them. This CDR3 region has 14 residues. Germline V gene data show CDR1 as SGHTA and CDR2 as FQGNSA. CDR3: CASSLAGSNQPQHF. In nucleotides, the CDR3 is TGTGCCAGCAGCTTAGCGGGGAGCAATCAGCCCCAGCATTTT.

The rearrangement uses TRBV10-1 and TRBJ2-1; the D gene is possibly TRBD1 (6 bases). Between the trimmed V and J ends, which lost 0 bases and 3 bases, there was a span of 18 bases. The V gene's germline CDR1 is WNHNN and CDR2 SYGVQD (reference sequence). The CDR3 is 18 residues long. The CDR3 region is CASSESLPETGFYNEQFF. In DNA form, the CDR3 reads TGCGCCAGCAGTGAGTCTCTGCCCGAGACAGGCTTCTACAATGAGCAGTTCTTC.

This chain uses TRBV9 with TRBJ1-1, with D perhaps matching TRBD1 (6 bases). The germline V and J ends were trimmed by 0 bases and 6 bases, with 12 bases remaining between them. Germline CDR1 reads SGDLS; CDR2 reads YYNGEE. This CDR3 is 14 amino acids long. CDR3 sequence: CASSVVRGGSEAFF. DNA of the CDR3: TGTGCCAGCAGCGTAGTCAGAGGGGGATCTGAAGCTTTCTTT.

This chain connects TRBV5-1 to TRBJ1-2; 7 bases agree with TRBD1. The CDR3 is 14 amino acids. CDR1 SGHRS and CDR2 YFSETQ come from the germline V gene. The V gene end was trimmed by 3 bases and the J gene end by 4 bases; junction bases not matched to a gene: 6. This CDR3 reads CASSSDRDGYGYTF. The CDR3 DNA reads as TGCGCCAGCAGCTCCGACAGGGACGGCTATGGCTACACCTTC.

This clone was recorded only once. V and J are TRBV7-8 and TRBJ1-1; D call uncertain. The V gene lost 4 bases and the J gene lost 3 bases, with 18 bases spanning the gap. The germline V gene encodes CDR1 SGHVS and CDR2 FQNEAQ. This CDR3 is built from 16 residues. The CDR3, as DNA: TGTGCCAGCAGCTCACCGCACAGAACTTTGGACACTGAAGCTTTCTTT. This sequence encodes CASSSPHRTLDTEAFF.

This clone has a single count. The genes are TRBV5-1 and TRBJ1-4; 8 positions match TRBD1. Germline V CDR1 and CDR2: SGHRS, YFSETQ. This CDR3 is built from 16 residues. V lost 1 base to trimming and J lost 5 bases; unmatched junction nucleotides: 7. The CDR3: CASSLNQGAQNEKLFF. The CDR3 DNA reads TGCGCCAGCAGCTTGAACCAGGGGGCTCAGAATGAAAAACTGTTTTTT.

The rearrangement links TRBV5-1 to TRBJ1-2; D perhaps matches TRBD1 (5 bases). Germline values: CDR1 SGHRS, CDR2 YFSETQ. Trimming stripped 4 bases from V and 8 bases from J, with 21 bases between. The CDR3 totals 15 residues. The CDR3, as DNA: TGCGCCAGCAGCCCGAGCCGGGCCGAGGGACGGGGCTACACCTTC. Protein product: CASSPSRAEGRGYTF.

The chain links TRBV29-1 to TRBJ2-1; D not resolved. CDR1 and CDR2 from the germline V gene are SQVTM and ANQGSEA. This CDR3 region has 13 residues. Deletions cut 4 bases from V and 6 bases from J, with 13 bases between. The CDR3 DNA is TGCAGCGTTGTTCGGCCTCTAGGCAATGAGCAGTTCTTC. Its protein product is CSVVRPLGNEQFF.

This chain links TRBV11-2 with TRBJ2-7; maybe TRBD1 (5 bases). CDR3 length: 12 amino acids. In germline, CDR1 is SGHAT, CDR2 FQNNGV. V lost 2 bases and J 6 bases, leaving 8 bases between the germline ends. The CDR3 protein is CASSLYQGEQYF. The CDR3 region has the DNA TGTGCCAGCAGCTTATACCAGGGCGAGCAGTACTTC.

The CDR3 spells CASSSLGRNYGYTF. The CDR3 DNA reads TGTGCCAGCAGTTCCTTGGGACGGAACTATGGCTACACCTTC. The chain joins TRBV27 to TRBJ1-2; a possible D gene is TRBD1 (5 bases). Germline CDR1 is MNHEY and CDR2 is SMNVEV (reference sequence). V was trimmed by 4 bases and J by 2 bases, leaving 11 bases between them. This CDR3 region has 14 residues.

CDR3 protein: CASSQETSQQTDTQYF. The CDR3 coding sequence is TGTGCCAGCAGCCAAGAGACTAGCCAGCAAACAGATACGCAGTATTTT. The chain joins TRBV4-2 to TRBJ2-3; 7 bases are shared with TRBD2. V trimming: 0 bases; J trimming: 3 bases; junction bases outside the gene matches: 6. The CDR3 length is 16 residues. Per the germline V gene, CDR1 is LGHNA and CDR2 is YNFKEQ.

The chain is built from TRBV19 and TRBJ2-7, with 14 nucleotides matching TRBD2. The germline CDR1 and CDR2 sequences are LNHDA and SQIVND (reference sequence). The CDR3 runs 18 residues. J gave up 1 base and V 6 bases, and 11 bases lay outside the gene matches. The CDR3 coding sequence is TGTGCCAGTAGCCAAGGACTAGCGGGGGGTCAAACTTCCTACGAGCAGTACTTC. As protein: CASSQGLAGGQTSYEQYF.

The rearrangement links TRBV6-5 to TRBJ2-1, with D maybe TRBD2 (5 bases). This CDR3 comprises 16 residues. Germline V gene lookup returns CDR1 MNHEY and CDR2 SVGAGI. Trimming cost V 4 bases and J 4 bases, with 17 bases left between them. CDR3 amino acids: CASSSPRRAIYNEQFF. Here the CDR3 DNA reads TGTGCCAGCAGTTCGCCCAGGCGGGCCATATACAATGAGCAGTTCTTC.

The J gene is TRBJ2-3, the V gene TRBV20-1; D uncertain. Trimming took off 3 bases at V and 1 base at J, with 2 bases between the two ends. Germline CDR1 is DFQATT and CDR2 is SNEGSKA (reference sequence). This CDR3 region has 11 residues. CDR3 nucleotide sequence: TGCAGTGCTAGGGGCACAGATACGCAGTATTTT. It yields the protein CSARGTDTQYF.